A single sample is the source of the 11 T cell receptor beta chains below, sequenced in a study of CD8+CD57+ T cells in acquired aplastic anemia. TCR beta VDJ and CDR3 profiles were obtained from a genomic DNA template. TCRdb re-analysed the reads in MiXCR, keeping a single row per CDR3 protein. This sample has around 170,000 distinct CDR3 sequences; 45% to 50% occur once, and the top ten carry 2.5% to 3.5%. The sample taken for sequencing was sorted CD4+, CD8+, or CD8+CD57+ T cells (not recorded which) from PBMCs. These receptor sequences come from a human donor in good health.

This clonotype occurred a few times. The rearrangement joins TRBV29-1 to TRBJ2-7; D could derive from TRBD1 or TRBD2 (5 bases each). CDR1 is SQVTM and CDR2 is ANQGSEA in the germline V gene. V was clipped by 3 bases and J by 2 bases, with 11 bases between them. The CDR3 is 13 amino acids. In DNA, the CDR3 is TGCAGCGTTGAGTCGGGGCCTACCTACGAGCAGTACTTC. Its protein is CSVESGPTYEQYF.

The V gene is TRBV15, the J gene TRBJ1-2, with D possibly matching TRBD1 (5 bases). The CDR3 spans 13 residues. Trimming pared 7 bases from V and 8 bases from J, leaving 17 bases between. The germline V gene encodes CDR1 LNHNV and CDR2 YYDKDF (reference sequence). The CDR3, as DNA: TGTGCCACCAAGGGGTACCGGGGTAGAGGCTACACCTTC. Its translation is CATKGYRGRGYTF.

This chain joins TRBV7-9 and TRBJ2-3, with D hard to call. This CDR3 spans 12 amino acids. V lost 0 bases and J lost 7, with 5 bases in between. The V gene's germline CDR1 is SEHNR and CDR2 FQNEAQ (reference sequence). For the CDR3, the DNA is TGTGCCAGCAGCTTAGCTGGCAATACGCAGTATTTT. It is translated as CASSLAGNTQYF.

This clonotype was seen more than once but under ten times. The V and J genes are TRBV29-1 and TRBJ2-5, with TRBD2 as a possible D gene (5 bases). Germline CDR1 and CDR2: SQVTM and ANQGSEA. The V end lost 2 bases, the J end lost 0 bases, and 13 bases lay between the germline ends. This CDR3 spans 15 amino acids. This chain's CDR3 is CSVEPGTEYQETQYF. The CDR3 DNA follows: TGCAGCGTTGAACCGGGAACAGAGTACCAAGAGACCCAGTACTTC.

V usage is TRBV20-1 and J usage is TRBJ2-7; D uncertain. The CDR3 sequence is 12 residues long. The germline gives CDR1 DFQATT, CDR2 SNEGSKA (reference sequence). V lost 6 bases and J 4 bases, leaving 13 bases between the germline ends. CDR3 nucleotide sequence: TGCAGTGCACCCAGAAGTCCATACGAGCAGTACTTC. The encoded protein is CSAPRSPYEQYF.

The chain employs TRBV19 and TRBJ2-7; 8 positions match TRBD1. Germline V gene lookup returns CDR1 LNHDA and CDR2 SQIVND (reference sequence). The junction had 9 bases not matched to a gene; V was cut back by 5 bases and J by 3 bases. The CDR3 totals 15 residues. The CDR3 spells CASSFDRGPIYEQYF. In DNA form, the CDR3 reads TGTGCCAGTAGTTTCGACAGGGGACCCATCTACGAGCAGTACTTC.

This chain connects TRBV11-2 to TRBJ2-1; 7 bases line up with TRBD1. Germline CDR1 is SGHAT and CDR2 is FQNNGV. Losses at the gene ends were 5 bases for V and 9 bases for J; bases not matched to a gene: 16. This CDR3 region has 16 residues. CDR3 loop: CASSPSRGHSVVEQFF. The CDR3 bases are TGTGCCAGCAGCCCGAGTAGGGGGCATTCAGTTGTTGAGCAGTTCTTC.

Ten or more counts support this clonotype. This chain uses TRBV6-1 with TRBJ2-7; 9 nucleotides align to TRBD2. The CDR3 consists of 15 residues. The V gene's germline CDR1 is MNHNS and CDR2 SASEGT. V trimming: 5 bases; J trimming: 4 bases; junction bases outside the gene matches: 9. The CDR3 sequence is CASSPTPTSGYEQYF. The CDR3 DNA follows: TGTGCCAGCAGTCCGACCCCGACTAGCGGATACGAGCAGTACTTC.

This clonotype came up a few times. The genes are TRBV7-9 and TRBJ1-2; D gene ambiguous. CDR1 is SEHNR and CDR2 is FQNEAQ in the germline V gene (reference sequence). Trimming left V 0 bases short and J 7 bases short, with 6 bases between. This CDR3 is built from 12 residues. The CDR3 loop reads CASSLAGSGYTF. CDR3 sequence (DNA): TGTGCCAGCAGCTTAGCGGGGAGTGGCTACACCTTC.

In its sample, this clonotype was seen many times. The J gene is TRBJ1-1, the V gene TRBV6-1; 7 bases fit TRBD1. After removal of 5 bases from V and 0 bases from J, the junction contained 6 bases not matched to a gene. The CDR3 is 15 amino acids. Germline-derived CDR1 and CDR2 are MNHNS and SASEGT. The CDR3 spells CASSPQGQLNTEAFF. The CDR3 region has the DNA TGTGCCAGCAGTCCTCAGGGACAGTTGAACACTGAAGCTTTCTTT.

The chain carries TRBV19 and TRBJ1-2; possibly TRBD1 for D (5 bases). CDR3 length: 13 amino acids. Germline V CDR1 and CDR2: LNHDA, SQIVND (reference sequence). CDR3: CDKNPGLRYGYTF. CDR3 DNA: TGTGACAAAAACCCGGGGCTCCGCTATGGCTACACCTTC.